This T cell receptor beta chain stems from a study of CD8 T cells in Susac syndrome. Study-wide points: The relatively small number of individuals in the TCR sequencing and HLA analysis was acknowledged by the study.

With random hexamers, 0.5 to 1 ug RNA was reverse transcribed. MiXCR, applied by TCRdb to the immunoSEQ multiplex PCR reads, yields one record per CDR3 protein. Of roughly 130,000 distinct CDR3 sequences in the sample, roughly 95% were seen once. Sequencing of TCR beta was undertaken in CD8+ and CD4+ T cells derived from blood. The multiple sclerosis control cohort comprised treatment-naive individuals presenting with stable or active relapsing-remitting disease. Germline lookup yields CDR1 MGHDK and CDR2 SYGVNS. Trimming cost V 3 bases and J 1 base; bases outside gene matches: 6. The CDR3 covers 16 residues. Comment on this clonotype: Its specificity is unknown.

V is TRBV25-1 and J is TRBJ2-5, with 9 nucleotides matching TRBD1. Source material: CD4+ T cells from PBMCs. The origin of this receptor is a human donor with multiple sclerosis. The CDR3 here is CASSDEDRGLQETQYF. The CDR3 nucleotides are TGTGCCAGCAGTGATGAGGACAGGGGCCTCCAAGAGACCCAGTACTTC.